This T cell receptor (beta chain) was observed in a study of cytomegalovirus exposure and HLA in healthy donors. The study's findings and limits: It was confirmed in vitro that a few of the CMV-associated chains were specific for CMV antigens. In a later analysis, specific HLA alleles were associated with approximately 16,000 TCR beta sequences at a 0.05 false discovery rate.

PCR used 60 Vbeta primers and 13 Jbeta primers. Only in-frame clones appear in the TCRdb table, and some are missing; sequencing was by immunoSEQ multiplex PCR. The sample lists 95,000 to 150,000 clones, over 65% occurring once. To note about this clone: Its matching antigen is unknown.

Between the trimmed V and J ends, which lost 3 bases and 7 bases, there was a span of 17 bases. In germline, CDR1 is SGDLS, CDR2 YYNGEE. This CDR3 is built from 14 residues. The source material was PBMCs. The rearrangement uses TRBV9 and TRBJ2-7; D is possibly TRBD2 (7 bases). The clonotype was recovered from a woman aged 40 to 50 in good health and CMV-seropositive. The CDR3: CASSAPGGAEEQYF. The CDR3 region has the DNA TGTGCCAGCAGCGCCCCTGGGGGGGCCGAAGAGCAGTACTTC.